A single sample is the source of the 29 T cell receptor beta chains below, sequenced in a study of identical twins. TCRdb called the 5' RACE reads again in MiXCR, with one record for every CDR3 protein. The sample lists roughly 750,000 distinct CDR3 sequences, 20% to 25% occurring once. These same records also appear under a second study, on T cells expressing NK-cell markers.

The sequencing input was PBMCs. Receptor source: a woman aged 18-29 years in good health.

This clonotype was observed a handful of times. J is TRBJ2-7 and V is TRBV12-3 or TRBV12-4, with TRBD2 identical over 12 bases. The V gene end was trimmed by 6 bases and the J gene end by 1 base; junction bases not matched to a gene: 7. This CDR3 is 16 amino acids long. The DNA of the CDR3 is TGTGCCAGCAGCCGTGGGACTAGCGGGTGGTCCTACGAGCAGTACTTC. Residues: CASSRGTSGWSYEQYF.

This clonotype has only a few counts. The CDR3 nucleotides are TGCGCCAGCAGCTTGACTAGTCCGGGTCCTTACGAGCAGTACTTC. Encoded protein: CASSLTSPGPYEQYF. The chain has TRBV5-1 and TRBJ2-7, with D perhaps matching TRBD2 (5 bases). The CDR3 loop spans 15 amino acids. CDR1 is SGHRS and CDR2 is YFSETQ in the germline V gene. V lost 1 base to trimming and J lost 4 bases, with 15 bases between them. Combining the CDR3 with reference TRBV5-1 and TRBJ2-7 gives the whole variable domain KAGVTQTPRYLIKTRGQQVTLSCSPISGHRSVSWYQQTPGQGLQFLFEYFSETQRNKGNFPGRFSGRQFSNSRSEMNVSTLELGDSALYLCASSLTSPGPYEQYFGPGTRLTVT.

This clonotype was counted a few times. This chain joins TRBV9 and TRBJ2-3; D is unresolved. The CDR3 is made up of 16 amino acids. Germline CDR1 and CDR2: SGDLS and YYNGEE. Trimming cost V 2 bases and J 0 bases, with 13 bases left between them. CDR3: CASSVLGSLSTDTQYF. The CDR3 DNA reads as TGTGCCAGCAGCGTTCTAGGCTCCCTTAGCACAGATACGCAGTATTTT.

Regarding this clonotype: A much larger clone lies a single base off, so this may be a read error. The CDR3 here is CASNFPGELFF. CDR3 nucleotide sequence: TGTGCCAGCAATTTCCCCGGGGAGCTGTTTTTT. V gene TRBV7-8 combines with J gene TRBJ2-2; D is ambiguous. V gave up 7 bases and J gave up 6 bases, with 6 bases separating them. The V gene's germline CDR1 is SGHVS and CDR2 FQNEAQ. The CDR3 totals 11 residues.

This clonotype was seen a handful of times. This chain connects TRBV7-3 to TRBJ2-3, with 8 bases fitting TRBD2. The junction had 3 bases not matched to a gene; V was cut back by 7 bases and J by 0 bases. This CDR3 is built from 14 residues. Germline CDR1 is SGHTA and CDR2 is FQGTGA. CDR3: CASNPGGSTDTQYF. The CDR3 DNA is TGTGCCAGCAACCCGGGGGGGAGCACAGATACGCAGTATTTT.

This clonotype showed up just a few times. The chain employs TRBV7-2 and TRBJ2-7; D is possibly TRBD1 (5 bases). CDR3 length: 13 amino acids. Germline-derived CDR1 and CDR2 are SGHTA and FQGNSA. Deletions cut 2 bases from V and 3 bases from J, with 8 bases between. DNA of the CDR3: TGTGCCAGCAGCTTACACCAGGGCTACGAGCAGTACTTC. This gives the protein CASSLHQGYEQYF.

This clonotype was observed a handful of times. The chain uses TRBV12-3 or TRBV12-4 and TRBJ2-1, with D unresolved. This CDR3 spans 12 amino acids. V was cut by 7 bases and J by 12 bases, with 16 bases left in between. The CDR3 DNA follows: TGTGCCAGCACCATATCCTATGACGTGCAGTTCTTC. It encodes CASTISYDVQFF.

This rearrangement joins TRBV20-1 to TRBJ2-3; 9 bases line up with TRBD2. The CDR3 has 14 amino acids. V shed 2 bases and J 5 bases; nucleotides not matched to a gene: 5. Germline V gene data show CDR1 as DFQATT and CDR2 as SNEGSKA (reference sequence). As DNA, the CDR3 is TGCAGTGCTAGACCTGCGGGGGGGCGAGATACGCAGTATTTT. Translation gives CSARPAGGRDTQYF.

The chain employs TRBV11-1 and TRBJ2-5, with TRBD1 matching over 8 bases. J lost 1 base, V lost 0 bases, and 16 bases had no gene match. Looked up from germline, CDR1 is SGHAT and CDR2 is FQDESV (reference sequence). This CDR3 is 20 amino acids long. The CDR3 is CASSLADGLAARGLQETQYF. Here the CDR3 DNA reads TGTGCCAGCAGCTTAGCGGACGGTCTTGCGGCCAGGGGGCTCCAAGAGACCCAGTACTTC.

The rearrangement joins TRBV12-3 or TRBV12-4 to TRBJ2-1, with D hard to call. Trimming removed 4 bases at V and 8 bases at J, with 9 bases between. This CDR3 contains 12 residues. This CDR3 reads CASSSGFYEQFF. As DNA, the CDR3 is TGTGCCAGCAGTTCAGGTTTCTATGAGCAGTTCTTC.

This clonotype was detected a few times. The gene calls are TRBV5-6 and TRBJ1-4, with D possibly being TRBD1 (5 bases). V was clipped by 3 bases and J by 3 bases, with 9 bases between them. Per the germline V gene, CDR1 is SGHDT and CDR2 is YYEEEE. The CDR3 has 14 residues. The CDR3 loop is CASSYRDANEKLFF. The CDR3, as DNA: TGTGCCAGCAGCTACCGGGACGCTAATGAAAAACTGTTTTTT.

This clonotype has a handful of counts. The chain has TRBV27 and TRBJ2-7; no clear D. Looked up from germline, CDR1 is MNHEY and CDR2 is SMNVEV (reference sequence). V dropped 2 bases and J dropped 6 bases, with 14 bases sitting between them. CDR3 length: 14 residues. CDR3 region: CASSLKPVVGEQYF. DNA of the CDR3: TGTGCCAGCAGTTTAAAACCCGTAGTCGGCGAGCAGTACTTC.

This clonotype appeared a few times. V usage is TRBV6-1 and J usage is TRBJ2-3; D possibly corresponds to TRBD2 (5 bases). From germline, CDR1 is MNHNS and CDR2 SASEGT. V gave up 11 bases and J gave up 0 bases, with 12 bases separating them. The CDR3 length is 13 residues. CDR3 nucleotides: TGTGCCTCAGGAGGTCCTAGCACAGATACGCAGTATTTT. Residues: CASGGPSTDTQYF.

This clonotype was counted between two and nine times. The chain uses TRBV5-1 and TRBJ2-3; 7 bases match TRBD2. Trimming cost V 5 bases and J 5 bases; bases outside gene matches: 5. Looked up from germline, CDR1 is SGHRS and CDR2 is YFSETQ. This CDR3 is 13 amino acids long. The CDR3 region is CASREPGGDTQYF. CDR3 sequence (DNA): TGCGCCAGCAGGGAACCGGGGGGAGATACGCAGTATTTT.

This clonotype has more than one count but fewer than ten. The chain has TRBV6-5 and TRBJ1-1; D ambiguous. The V gene lost 2 bases and the J gene lost 1 base, with 14 bases spanning the gap. Germline V gene lookup returns CDR1 MNHEY and CDR2 SVGAGI. The CDR3 consists of 16 residues. CDR3 residues: CASSYLAGSPNTEAFF. As DNA, the CDR3 is TGTGCCAGCAGTTACCTAGCCGGGTCACCGAACACTGAAGCTTTCTTT.

The chain carries TRBV29-1 and TRBJ1-1; D gene ambiguous. V lost 1 base and J 4 bases, leaving 7 bases between the germline ends. This CDR3 comprises 12 residues. CDR1 SQVTM and CDR2 ANQGSEA come from the germline V gene. As DNA, the CDR3 is TGCAGCGTTGAAGCTGAGGGCACTGAAGCTTTCTTT. Protein product: CSVEAEGTEAFF.

CDR3 DNA: TGCAGTGCTGCTCAGACGGGTGGGGATACGCAGTATTTT. This translates into CSAAQTGGDTQYF. The rearrangement links TRBV20-1 to TRBJ2-3, with D hard to call. This CDR3 spans 13 amino acids. Trimming removed 5 bases from V and 6 bases from J, with 15 bases in between. CDR1 is DFQATT and CDR2 is SNEGSKA in the germline V gene (reference sequence).

This clonotype has only a few counts. The chain recombines TRBV4-2 with TRBJ2-5; weak D call: TRBD1 (6 bases). The CDR3 spans 16 residues. V lost 4 bases, J lost 3 bases, and 18 bases lay in between. Germline CDR1 reads LGHNA; CDR2 reads YNFKEQ. The CDR3 sequence is CASSRSQGVTEETQYF. The CDR3, as DNA: TGTGCCAGCAGCCGCTCACAGGGCGTGACCGAAGAGACCCAGTACTTC.

This chain joins TRBV10-3 and TRBJ2-1; a weak D match, TRBD1 (5 bases). Trimming took 1 base from V and 4 from J, leaving 20 bases between them. CDR1 ENHRY and CDR2 SYGVKD come from the germline V gene. The CDR3 is 18 amino acids. CDR3 residues: CAISELGRKGSGYNEQFF. The CDR3 DNA reads TGTGCCATCAGTGAGTTGGGCCGGAAGGGGTCTGGATACAATGAGCAGTTCTTC.

This sequence joins TRBV19 and TRBJ2-1; D not resolved. V shed 4 bases and J shed 6 bases, with 13 bases lying between them. The CDR3 runs 14 residues. The germline CDR1 and CDR2 sequences are LNHDA and SQIVND (reference sequence). The CDR3 protein is CASSKRRVLNEQFF. In nucleotides, the CDR3 is TGTGCCAGTAGTAAACGAAGGGTCCTCAATGAGCAGTTCTTC.

The chain links TRBV6-2 or TRBV6-3 to TRBJ2-1, with a tentative D call TRBD1 (5 bases). CDR1 MNHEY and CDR2 SVGEGT come from the germline V gene. This CDR3 spans 15 amino acids. V was pared by 7 bases and J by 0 bases, with 13 bases between. CDR3 residues: CASTDRLGSYNEQFF. CDR3 coding DNA: TGTGCCAGCACCGACAGACTTGGCTCCTACAATGAGCAGTTCTTC.

The chain joins TRBV20-1 to TRBJ2-5; perhaps TRBD2 as D (5 bases). Germline V lookup: CDR1 DFQATT, CDR2 SNEGSKA (reference sequence). Trimming removed 0 bases at V and 7 bases at J, with 18 bases between. The CDR3 runs to 15 residues. The CDR3 coding sequence is TGCAGTGCTAGAGATTATCGGCTAGCATCAGGGACCCAGTACTTC. It translates to CSARDYRLASGTQYF.

The rearrangement joins TRBV14 to TRBJ2-3; D unclear. Looked up from germline, CDR1 is SGHDN and CDR2 is FVKESK. CDR3 length equals 15 residues. The ends were cut back, 4 bases at V and 2 bases at J, with 13 bases in the middle. CDR3 DNA sequence: TGTGCCAGCAGCCTCCAGTACGGTCCCACAGATACGCAGTATTTT. It codes for CASSLQYGPTDTQYF.

This clonotype was seen only a few times. The gene calls are TRBV5-4 and TRBJ2-3; the match to TRBD2 covers 8 bases. Trimming removed 6 bases from V and 2 bases from J; junction bases left unmatched: 2. CDR3 length equals 13 residues. The germline V gene encodes CDR1 SGHNT and CDR2 YYREEE (reference sequence). The CDR3 loop is CASIAGNTDTQYF. The CDR3 coding sequence is TGTGCCAGCATAGCGGGAAACACAGATACGCAGTATTTT.

This clonotype was counted a few times. The chain employs TRBV7-2 and TRBJ2-7, with TRBD2 identical over 10 bases. The germline V gene encodes CDR1 SGHTA and CDR2 FQGNSA. The CDR3 is 15 amino acids. V lost 5 bases to trimming and J lost 5 bases; unmatched junction nucleotides: 9. The CDR3 nucleotides are TGTGCCAGCAGCCCCCAGCTAGCGGGAGATCACGAGCAGTACTTC. This codes for CASSPQLAGDHEQYF.

This clonotype was recorded many times. The rearrangement links TRBV12-3 or TRBV12-4 to TRBJ1-5, with D perhaps TRBD1 (5 bases). The CDR3 spans 15 residues. V was pared by 1 base and J by 3 bases, with 10 bases between. The DNA for the CDR3 is TGTGCCAGCAGTTTAGGACAGAGGTTCAATCAGCCCCAGCATTTT. Its translation: CASSLGQRFNQPQHF.

The chain is built from TRBV5-4 and TRBJ2-1; 10 positions match TRBD2. Looked up from germline, CDR1 is SGHNT and CDR2 is YYREEE (reference sequence). Germline trimming cut 3 bases from V and 12 bases from J; bases unmatched to any gene: 15. The CDR3 sequence is 16 residues long. The CDR3 loop reads CASSSKREGLGSGQFF. The CDR3 DNA reads as TGTGCCAGCAGCTCCAAGCGGGAGGGCCTCGGATCGGGGCAGTTCTTC.

This clonotype came up a few times. The gene calls are TRBV20-1 and TRBJ2-3; the D is unclear. This CDR3 comprises 18 residues. The V gene's germline CDR1 is DFQATT and CDR2 SNEGSKA (reference sequence). Trimming shortened V by 1 base and J by 5 bases, and 25 bases separated the two germline ends. The CDR3 sequence: CSARGVGLLRRERDTQYF. DNA of the CDR3: TGCAGTGCTAGAGGCGTGGGCCTCCTCAGGAGAGAGAGAGATACGCAGTATTTT.

The chain couples TRBV12-3 or TRBV12-4 to TRBJ1-2; D unresolved. CDR3 size: 14 residues. V lost 5 bases and J 0 bases, leaving 10 bases between the germline ends. In DNA, the CDR3 is TGTGCCAGCAGTACGTTTGAGGCTAACTATGGCTACACCTTC. Translating it yields CASSTFEANYGYTF.